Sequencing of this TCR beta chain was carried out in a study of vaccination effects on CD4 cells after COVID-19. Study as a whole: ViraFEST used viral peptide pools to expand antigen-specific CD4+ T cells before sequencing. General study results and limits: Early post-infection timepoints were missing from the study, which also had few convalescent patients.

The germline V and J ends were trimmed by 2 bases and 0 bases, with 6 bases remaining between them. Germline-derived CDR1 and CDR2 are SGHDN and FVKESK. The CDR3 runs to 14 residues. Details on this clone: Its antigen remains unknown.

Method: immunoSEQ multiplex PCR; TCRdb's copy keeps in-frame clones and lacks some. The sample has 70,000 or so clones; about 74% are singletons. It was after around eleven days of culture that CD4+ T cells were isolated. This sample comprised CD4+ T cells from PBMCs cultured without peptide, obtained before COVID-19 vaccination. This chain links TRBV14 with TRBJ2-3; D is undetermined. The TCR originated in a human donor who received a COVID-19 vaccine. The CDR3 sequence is CASSQMSSTDTQYF. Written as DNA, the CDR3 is TGTGCCAGCAGCCAAATGTCTAGCACAGATACGCAGTATTTT.